The TCR beta chain described here comes from a study of T cell repertoires in cytomegalovirus infection. Whole-study context: CMV epitopes, recently identified HLA-C-restricted and well-studied HLA-B-restricted, were used.

Using its own MiXCR run on the reads, TCRdb lists one record per CDR3 protein. The sample carries under 500,000 distinct CDR3 sequences, approximately 40% recorded once. This clonotype has just a few counts. Its antigen is still unknown. There are 14 residues in the CDR3. The ends were cut back, 2 bases at V and 3 bases at J, with 11 bases in the middle. Germline V gives CDR1 SGHVS, CDR2 FNYEAQ. Broader study findings: CMV carriers having the relevant HLA were flagged by cumulative public TCR beta family frequency. The ex vivo response was dominated by HLA-C-restricted CMV-specific TCR beta clonotypes.

This material consisted of cultured PBMCs, taken from culture after CMV antigen stimulation. The gene calls are TRBV7-6 and TRBJ2-7; possible D gene TRBD2, 6 bases. The clonotype comes from a human donor in good health (CMV status not recorded). Some clones in this sample may be carry-over from other donors' samples. The CDR3 DNA follows: TGTGCCAGCAGCTTACAGGGACTCCGCTACGAGCAGTACTTC. This codes for CASSLQGLRYEQYF.